Listed below are T cell receptor beta chains from one sample, sequenced in a study of CD8 T cells in Susac syndrome. TCRdb recomputed calls from the immunoSEQ multiplex PCR reads with MiXCR, one row per CDR3 protein. The table lists some 65,000 distinct CDR3 sequences, approximately 93% of them singletons. The sample comprised CD8+ T cells from PBMCs. The receptors were sampled from a human donor with multiple sclerosis. Each CDR3 is given with its conserved first and last residue. Fields, in order: clone size, V gene, J gene, D gene, CDR3 protein, CDR3 DNA. A D gene is named only where the DNA matches it firmly. The size entry is marked missing in some rows and otherwise reads once, few, many or a size class.

>.|TRBV20-1|TRBJ2-7|.
CSARVEGAYEQYF
TGCAGTGCTAGAGTTGAGGGAGCCTACGAGCAGTACTTC
>.|TRBV25-1|TRBJ1-1|.
CASSESGWWNTEAFF
TGTGCCAGCAGTGAATCAGGGTGGTGGAACACTGAAGCTTTCTTT
>.|TRBV9|TRBJ2-7|TRBD1
CASSVAGTGGYEQYF
TGTGCCAGCAGCGTAGCCGGGACAGGCGGTTACGAGCAGTACTTC
>.|TRBV3-1|TRBJ1-1|TRBD1
CASSHGTGGWDTEAFF
TGTGCCAGCAGCCACGGGACAGGAGGGTGGGACACTGAAGCTTTCTTT
>.|TRBV15|TRBJ1-5|.
CATSREGSSNQPQHF
TGTGCCACCAGCAGAGAGGGGTCTAGCAATCAGCCCCAGCATTTT
>.|TRBV7-8|TRBJ1-2|TRBD1
CASSPTRTGGIYGYTF
TGTGCCAGCAGCCCCACAAGGACAGGGGGCATCTATGGCTACACCTTC
>.|TRBV20-1|TRBJ1-2|.
CSAGPSWGKGYTF
TGCAGTGCTGGACCCTCTTGGGGCAAGGGCTACACCTTC
>.|TRBV20-1|TRBJ1-1|.
CSARGAGDTEAFF
TGCAGTGCTAGAGGGGCCGGTGACACTGAAGCTTTCTTT
>.|TRBV12-3/TRBV12-4|TRBJ2-1|.
CASSLTPGWTPYNEQFF
TGTGCCAGCAGTTTAACCCCGGGCTGGACCCCCTACAATGAGCAGTTCTTC
>.|TRBV9|TRBJ1-4|.
CASSPRLHEKLFF
TGTGCCAGCAGCCCCCGGCTTCATGAAAAACTGTTTTTT
>.|TRBV24-1|TRBJ2-1|TRBD1
CATGQGYNEQFF
TGTGCCACCGGACAGGGGTACAATGAGCAGTTCTTC
>.|TRBV6-1|TRBJ2-7|.
CAIKQLVDGPYEQYF
TGTGCCATCAAACAACTTGTCGACGGACCCTACGAGCAGTACTTC
>.|TRBV12-3/TRBV12-4|TRBJ2-4|.
CASSVNKNIQYF
TGTGCCAGCAGCGTCAACAAAAACATTCAGTACTTC
>.|TRBV24-1|TRBJ2-2|TRBD2
CATSDLLGTSGKNTGELFF
TGTGCCACCAGTGATTTGCTAGGGACTAGCGGGAAGAACACCGGGGAGCTGTTTTTT
>few|TRBV5-6|TRBJ2-7|TRBD2
CASSLGTSGYEQYF
TGTGCCAGCAGCTTGGGGACTAGCGGATACGAGCAGTACTTC
>.|TRBV6-5|TRBJ2-7|TRBD1
CASSHRTGGDEQYF
TGTGCCAGCAGCCACCGGACAGGGGGCGACGAGCAGTACTTC
>.|TRBV7-6|TRBJ2-1|.
CASSAPTGYEQFF
TGTGCCAGCAGCGCCCCCACAGGGTATGAGCAGTTCTTC
>few|TRBV7-8|TRBJ2-7|.
CASSTPIPYEQYF
TGTGCCAGCAGCACCCCGATTCCCTACGAGCAGTACTTC
>once|TRBV7-9|TRBJ2-3|TRBD2
CASSLAHTLAVPTDTQYF
TGTGCCAGCAGCTTAGCCCATACCCTAGCGGTCCCCACAGATACGCAGTATTTT
>once|TRBV3-1|TRBJ2-1|.
CASSHADAYNEQFF
TGTGCCAGCAGCCATGCGGACGCCTACAATGAGCAGTTCTTC
>.|TRBV3-1|TRBJ2-2|.
CASSPSIGELFF
TGTGCCAGCAGCCCCTCGATCGGGGAGCTGTTTTTT
>.|TRBV12-3/TRBV12-4|TRBJ2-5|.
CASTPVEGETQYF
TGTGCCAGCACCCCAGTCGAGGGAGAGACCCAGTACTTC
>once|TRBV29-1|TRBJ2-5|.
CSVEKGKETQYF
TGCAGCGTTGAGAAGGGCAAAGAGACCCAGTACTTC
>.|TRBV6-5|TRBJ2-7|.
CASSSPYDPFGGEQYF
TGTGCCAGCAGTTCTCCGTACGATCCCTTTGGGGGGGAGCAGTACTTC
>.|TRBV24-1|TRBJ2-7|.
CATGTLHEQYF
TGTGCCACCGGGACACTTCACGAGCAGTACTTC
>once|TRBV25-1|TRBJ2-7|.
CASSDIRGSEQYF
TGTGCCAGCAGTGATATCAGAGGATCCGAGCAGTACTTC
>.|TRBV12-3/TRBV12-4|TRBJ1-1|TRBD1
CASSSGTAAEAFF
TGTGCCAGCAGTTCCGGGACAGCGGCTGAAGCTTTCTTT
>.|TRBV29-1|TRBJ1-1|TRBD1
CSVETGALNTEAFF
TGCAGCGTTGAGACAGGGGCTTTGAACACTGAAGCTTTCTTT
>once|TRBV2|TRBJ2-2|.
CASSASDSAANTGELFF
TGTGCCAGCAGTGCTAGTGATTCGGCAGCGAACACCGGGGAGCTGTTTTTT
>.|TRBV5-1|TRBJ1-1|.
CASSFRQEAFF
TGCGCCAGCAGCTTTAGACAGGAAGCTTTCTTT
>.|TRBV19|TRBJ1-1|.
CASHRVGTEAFF
TGTGCCAGCCACAGGGTGGGAACTGAAGCTTTCTTT
>.|TRBV23-1|TRBJ2-5|.
CASIEFHDCRQETQYF
TGCGCCAGCATTGAGTTCCACGACTGCCGACAAGAGACCCAGTACTTC
>.|TRBV5-4|TRBJ2-7|.
CASSDSRPFENEQYF
TGTGCCAGCAGCGATTCGCGGCCGTTTGAAAACGAGCAGTACTTC
>.|TRBV3-1|TRBJ2-7|TRBD1
CASSLGQGVYEQYF
TGTGCCAGCAGCCTCGGACAGGGGGTGTACGAGCAGTACTTC
>once|TRBV10-3|TRBJ2-1|.
CAISDPDAYNEQFF
TGTGCCATCAGTGACCCCGACGCTTACAATGAGCAGTTCTTC
>.|TRBV3-1|TRBJ2-1|TRBD2
CASSQDVAGAVYNEQFF
TGTGCCAGCAGCCAAGATGTAGCGGGGGCTGTCTACAATGAGCAGTTCTTC
>.|TRBV20-1|TRBJ2-7|.
CSANRGDSSYEQYF
TGCAGTGCCAACCGGGGGGACAGCTCCTACGAGCAGTACTTC
>.|TRBV13|TRBJ2-2|TRBD2
CASAGGEDGELFF
TGTGCCAGCGCGGGGGGAGAGGACGGGGAGCTGTTTTTT
>.|TRBV12-3/TRBV12-4|TRBJ1-1|.
CASSLNAEAFF
TGTGCCAGCAGTCTCAACGCTGAAGCTTTCTTT
>.|TRBV9|TRBJ2-7|.
CASSVDGNSYEQYF
TGTGCCAGCAGCGTAGATGGCAACTCCTACGAGCAGTACTTC
>.|TRBV28|TRBJ2-7|TRBD2
CASRGGSYEQYF
TGTGCCAGCCGGGGGGGATCCTACGAGCAGTACTTC
>.|TRBV14|TRBJ2-1|.
CASSQDAGGYNEQFF
TGTGCCAGCAGCCAAGATGCCGGGGGCTACAATGAGCAGTTCTTC